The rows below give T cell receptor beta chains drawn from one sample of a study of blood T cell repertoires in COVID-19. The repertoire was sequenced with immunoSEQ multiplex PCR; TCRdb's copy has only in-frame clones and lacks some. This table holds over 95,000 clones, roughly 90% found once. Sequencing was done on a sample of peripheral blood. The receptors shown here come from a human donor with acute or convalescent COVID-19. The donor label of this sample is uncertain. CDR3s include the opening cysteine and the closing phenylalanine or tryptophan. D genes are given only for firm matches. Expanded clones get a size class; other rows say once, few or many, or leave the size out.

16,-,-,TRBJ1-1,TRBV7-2,CASSFLTGGWNTEAFF,TGTGCCAGCAGCTTCTTAACAGGTGGCTGGAACACTGAAGCTTTCTTT
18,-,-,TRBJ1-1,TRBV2,CASSLTQPDRRRDTEAFF,TGTGCCAGCAGCCTCACACAACCCGATAGACGGAGGGATACTGAAGCTTTCTTT
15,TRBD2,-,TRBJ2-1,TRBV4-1,CASSQGGLAGGEQFF,TGCGCCAGCAGCCAGGGAGGACTAGCGGGAGGTGAGCAGTTCTTC
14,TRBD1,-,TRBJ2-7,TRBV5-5,CASSLKTGGYEQYF,TGTGCCAGCAGCTTAAAGACAGGGGGCTACGAGCAGTACTTC
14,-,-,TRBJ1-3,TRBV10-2,CASSRQVSGNTIYF,TGCGCCAGCAGCCGCCAGGTCTCTGGAAACACCATATATTTT
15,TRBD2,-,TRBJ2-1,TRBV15,CATSFLAGVWNEQFF,TGTGCCACCAGCTTTCTAGCGGGAGTATGGAATGAGCAGTTCTTC
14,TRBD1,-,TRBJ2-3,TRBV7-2,CASSDDRDTDTQYF,TGTGCCAGCAGTGACGACAGGGACACAGATACGCAGTATTTT
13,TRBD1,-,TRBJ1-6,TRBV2,CASRTGSHSPLHF,TGTGCCAGCCGGACAGGATCCCATTCACCCCTCCACTTT
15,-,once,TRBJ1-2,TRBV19,CASSMVLRDVYGYTF,TGTGCCAGTAGTATGGTATTGAGGGATGTGTATGGCTACACCTTC
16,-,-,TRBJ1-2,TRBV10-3,CAISESVWRDNYGYTF,TGTGCCATCAGTGAGTCAGTGTGGCGGGATAACTATGGCTACACCTTC
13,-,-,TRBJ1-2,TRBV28,CASSLFVAFGYTF,TGTGCCAGCAGTTTATTTGTGGCTTTCGGCTACACCTTC
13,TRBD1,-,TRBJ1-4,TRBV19,CASSRQGNEKLFF,TGTGCCAGTAGTAGACAGGGTAATGAAAAACTGTTTTTT
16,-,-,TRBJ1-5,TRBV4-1,CASSQDPQGLGQPQHF,TGCGCCAGCAGCCAAGATCCTCAGGGGTTGGGACAGCCCCAGCATTTT
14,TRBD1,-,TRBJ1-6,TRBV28,CASSPGQGDSPLHF,TGTGCCAGCAGTCCGGGACAGGGCGATTCACCCCTCCACTTT
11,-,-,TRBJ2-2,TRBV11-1,CASSYAGELFF,TGTGCCAGCAGTTATGCCGGGGAGCTGTTTTTT
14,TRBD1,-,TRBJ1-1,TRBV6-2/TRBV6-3,CASSLDRVLAEAFF,TGTGCCAGCAGTTTGGACAGGGTCCTGGCTGAAGCTTTCTTT
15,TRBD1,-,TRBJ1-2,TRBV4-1,CASSQAGTGNYGYTF,TGCGCCAGCAGCCAAGCGGGGACAGGGAACTATGGCTACACCTTC
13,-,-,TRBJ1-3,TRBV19,CASRIRAGNTIYF,TGTGCCAGTAGGATCAGGGCGGGAAACACCATATATTTT
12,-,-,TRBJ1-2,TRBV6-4,CASSGPGGGYTF,TGTGCCAGCAGTGGCCCGGGAGGTGGCTACACCTTC
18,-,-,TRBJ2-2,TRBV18,CASSRKPPGVDGTGELFF,TGTGCCAGCTCACGCAAGCCCCCAGGGGTCGATGGCACCGGGGAGCTGTTTTTT
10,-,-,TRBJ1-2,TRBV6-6,CASAGDCYTF,TGTGCCAGCGCGGGGGATTGCTACACCTTC
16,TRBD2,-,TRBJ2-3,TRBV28,CASRGASGRGTDTQYF,TGTGCCAGCAGGGGGGCTAGCGGGAGAGGGACAGATACGCAGTATTTT
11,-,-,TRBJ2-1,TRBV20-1,CSAVEYNEQFF,TGCAGTGCGGTAGAATACAATGAGCAGTTCTTC
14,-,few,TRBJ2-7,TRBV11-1,CASSLARERNEQYF,TGTGCCAGCAGCTTAGCTCGGGAACGAAACGAGCAGTACTTC
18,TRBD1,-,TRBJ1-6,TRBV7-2,CASRKRRQGSSYNSPLHF,TGTGCCAGCAGGAAAAGACGACAGGGAAGCTCCTATAATTCACCCCTCCACTTT
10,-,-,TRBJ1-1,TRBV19,CASYHTEAFF,TGTGCCAGTTATCACACTGAAGCTTTCTTT
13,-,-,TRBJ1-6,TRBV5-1,CASSFRGESPLHF,TGCGCCAGCAGCTTTAGGGGTGAGTCACCCCTCCACTTT
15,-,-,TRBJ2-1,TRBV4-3,CASSQEYVSYNEQFF,TGCGCCAGCAGCCAAGAGTACGTCAGCTACAATGAGCAGTTCTTC
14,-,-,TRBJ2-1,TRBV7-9,CASGTDNSYNEQFF,TGTGCCAGCGGTACAGATAACTCCTACAATGAGCAGTTCTTC
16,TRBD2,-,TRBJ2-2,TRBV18,CASSPPSGGDTGELFF,TGTGCCAGCTCACCACCGTCGGGAGGGGACACCGGGGAGCTGTTTTTT
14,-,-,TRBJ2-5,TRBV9,CASSVRQGWETQYF,TGTGCCAGCAGCGTAAGGCAGGGATGGGAGACCCAGTACTTC
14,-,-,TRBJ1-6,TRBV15,CATSITGFNSPLHF,TGTGCCACCAGTATAACAGGATTCAATTCACCCCTCCACTTT
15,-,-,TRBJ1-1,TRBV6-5,CASSFSGAGGPEAFF,TGTGCCAGCAGCTTTTCGGGGGCCGGGGGGCCTGAAGCTTTCTTT
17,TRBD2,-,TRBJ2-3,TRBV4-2,CASSQSKGLAGTDTQYF,TGTGCCAGCAGCCAATCTAAGGGACTAGCGGGCACAGATACGCAGTATTTT
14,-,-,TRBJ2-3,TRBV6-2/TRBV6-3,CASSFTLTFNTQYF,TGTGCCAGCAGTTTTACTCTCACCTTTAATACGCAGTATTTT
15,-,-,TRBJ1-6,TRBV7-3,CASSLSGDTYSPLHF,TGTGCCAGCAGCTTATCTGGGGACACCTATTCACCCCTCCACTTT
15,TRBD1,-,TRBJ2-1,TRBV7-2,CASSLGTGQYNEQFF,TGTGCCAGCAGCTTAGGGACAGGACAATACAATGAGCAGTTCTTC
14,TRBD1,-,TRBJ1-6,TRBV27,CASSFGQGISPLHF,TGTGCCAGCAGTTTTGGACAGGGTATTTCACCCCTCCACTTT
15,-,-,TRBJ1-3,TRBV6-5,CASSYGSGYGNTIYF,TGTGCCAGCAGTTACGGGTCAGGGTACGGAAACACCATATATTTT
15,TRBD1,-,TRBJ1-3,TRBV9,CASSGGTGTGNTIYF,TGTGCCAGCAGCGGGGGGACAGGGACTGGAAACACCATATATTTT
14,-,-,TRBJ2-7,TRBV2,CASRPIISSYEQYF,TGTGCCAGCAGGCCTATAATAAGCTCCTACGAGCAGTACTTC
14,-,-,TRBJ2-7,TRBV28,CASSSDRWFAEQYF,TGTGCCAGCAGTTCTGACAGGTGGTTTGCCGAGCAGTACTTC
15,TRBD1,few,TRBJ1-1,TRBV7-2,CASRPRTGVDTEAFF,TGTGCCAGCAGGCCGAGGACAGGGGTGGACACTGAAGCTTTCTTT
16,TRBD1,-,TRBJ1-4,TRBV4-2,CASSQDWGRGREKLFF,TGTGCCAGCAGCCAAGATTGGGGCAGGGGGCGAGAAAAACTGTTTTTT
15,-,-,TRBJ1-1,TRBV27,CASSVSGGGNTEAFF,TGTGCCAGCAGTGTCAGTGGGGGGGGAAACACTGAAGCTTTCTTT
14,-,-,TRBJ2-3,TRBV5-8,CASSLAGATDTQYF,TGTGCCAGCAGCTTGGCAGGCGCGACAGATACGCAGTATTTT
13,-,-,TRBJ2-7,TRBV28,CASSPSLDYEQYF,TGTGCCAGCAGCCCATCTCTAGACTACGAGCAGTACTTC
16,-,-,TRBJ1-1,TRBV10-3,CAIRNGGGRTDTEAFF,TGTGCCATCAGGAATGGGGGAGGGCGCACCGACACTGAAGCTTTCTTT
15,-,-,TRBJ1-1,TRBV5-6,CASSSVSAPVTEAFF,TGTGCCAGCAGCTCGGTGAGCGCCCCTGTCACTGAAGCTTTCTTT
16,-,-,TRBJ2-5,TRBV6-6,CASSRQGVGTSETQYF,TGTGCCAGCAGCCGCCAAGGGGTTGGTACCTCGGAGACCCAGTACTTC
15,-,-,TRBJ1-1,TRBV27,CASSLTRQANTEAFF,TGTGCCAGCAGTTTAACCAGACAGGCGAACACTGAAGCTTTCTTT
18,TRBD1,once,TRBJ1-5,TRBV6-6,CASSPGTGDSFGNQPQHF,TGTGCCAGCAGTCCCGGGACAGGGGACTCTTTTGGCAATCAGCCCCAGCATTTT
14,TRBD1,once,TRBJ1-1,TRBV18,CASSSQQGPAEAFF,TGTGCCAGCTCATCTCAACAGGGGCCCGCTGAAGCTTTCTTT
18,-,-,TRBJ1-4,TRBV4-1,CASSQVGRVRGSNEKLFF,TGCGCCAGCAGCCAAGTCGGTAGGGTCAGGGGTTCGAATGAAAAACTGTTTTTT